This T cell receptor (beta chain) was recovered during a study of blood T cell repertoires in COVID-19. About the study: There were acute and convalescent COVID-19 samples, and they came from the United States, Italy and Spain.

Trimming pared 1 base from V and 0 bases from J, leaving 7 bases between. CDR3 length: 15 residues. From germline, CDR1 is SEHNR and CDR2 FQNEAQ (reference sequence). Two consecutive negative NP/OP PCR tests, clearance, or resolved symptoms defined Cohort 3 recovery. Here immunoSEQ multiplex PCR was the method, and the copy in TCRdb shows in-frame clones only, minus some. The sample lists about 130,000 clones, around 83% occurring once. The rearrangement joins TRBV7-9 to TRBJ1-5; D unclear. Sequenced: PBMCs or T cells enriched from blood (not recorded which). The origin of this receptor is a man in his fifties or sixties who had recovered from COVID-19. The CDR3 reads CASSLGGPSNQPQHF. For the CDR3, the DNA is TGTGCCAGCAGCTTAGGAGGGCCTAGCAATCAGCCCCAGCATTTT.